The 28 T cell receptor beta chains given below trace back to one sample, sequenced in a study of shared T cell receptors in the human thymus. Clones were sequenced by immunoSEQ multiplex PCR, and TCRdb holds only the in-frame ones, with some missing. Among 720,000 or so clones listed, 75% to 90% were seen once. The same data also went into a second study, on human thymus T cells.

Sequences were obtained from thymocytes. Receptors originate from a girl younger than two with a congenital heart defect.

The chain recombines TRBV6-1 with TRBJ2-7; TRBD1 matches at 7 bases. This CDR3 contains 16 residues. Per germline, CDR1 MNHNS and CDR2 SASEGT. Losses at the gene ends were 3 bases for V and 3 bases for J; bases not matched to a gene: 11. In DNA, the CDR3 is TGTGCCAGCAGTGACGCTGTGACAGGGATCCACTACGAGCAGTACTTC. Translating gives CASSDAVTGIHYEQYF.

The CDR3 is CASSEVDRGDTDTQYF. CDR3 coding DNA: TGTGCCAGCAGTGAAGTAGACAGGGGCGACACAGATACGCAGTATTTT. The chain has TRBV6-4 and TRBJ2-3; TRBD1 matches 8 bases. The V segment lost 3 bases and the J segment 2 bases; nucleotides outside the gene matches: 7. The CDR3 extends over 16 amino acids. CDR1 is MRHNA, CDR2 SNTAGT, per germline.

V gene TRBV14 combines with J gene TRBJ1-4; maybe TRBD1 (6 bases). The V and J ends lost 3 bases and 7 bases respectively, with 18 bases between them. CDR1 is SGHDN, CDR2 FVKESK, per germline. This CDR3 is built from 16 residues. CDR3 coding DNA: TGTGCCAGCAGCCAGAAACAGGGAATTGCCGTTGAAAAACTGTTTTTT. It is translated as CASSQKQGIAVEKLFF. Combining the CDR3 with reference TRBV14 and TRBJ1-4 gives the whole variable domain EAGVTQFPSHSVIEKGQTVTLRCDPISGHDNLYWYRRVMGKEIKFLLHFVKESKQDESGMPNNRFLAERTGGTYSTLKVQPAELEDSGVYFCASSQKQGIAVEKLFFGSGTQLSVL.

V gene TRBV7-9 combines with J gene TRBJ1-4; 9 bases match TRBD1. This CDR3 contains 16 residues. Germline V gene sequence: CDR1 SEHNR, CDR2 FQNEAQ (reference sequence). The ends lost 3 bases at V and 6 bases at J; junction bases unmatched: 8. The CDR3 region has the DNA TGTGCCAGCAGCTTGCGGGAGACAGGGGGTGATGAAAAACTGTTTTTT. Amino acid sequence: CASSLRETGGDEKLFF. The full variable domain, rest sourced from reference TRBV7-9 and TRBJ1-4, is DTGVSQNPRHKITKRGQNVTFRCDPISEHNRLYWYRQTLGQGPEFLTYFQNEAQLEKSRLLSDRFSAERPKGSFSTLEIQRTEQGDSAMYLCASSLRETGGDEKLFFGSGTQLSVL.

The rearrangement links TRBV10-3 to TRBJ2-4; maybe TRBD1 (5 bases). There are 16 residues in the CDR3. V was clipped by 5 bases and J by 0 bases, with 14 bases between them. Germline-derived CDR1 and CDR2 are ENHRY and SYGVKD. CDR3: CAISQGSPLAKNIQYF. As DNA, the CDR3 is TGTGCCATCAGTCAGGGTTCGCCTCTAGCCAAAAACATTCAGTACTTC.

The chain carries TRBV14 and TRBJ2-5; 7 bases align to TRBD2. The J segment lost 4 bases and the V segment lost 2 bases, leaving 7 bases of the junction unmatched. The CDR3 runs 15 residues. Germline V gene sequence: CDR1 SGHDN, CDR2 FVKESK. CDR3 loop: CASSQMRLATETQYF. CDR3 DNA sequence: TGTGCCAGCAGCCAAATGCGACTAGCAACAGAGACCCAGTACTTC.

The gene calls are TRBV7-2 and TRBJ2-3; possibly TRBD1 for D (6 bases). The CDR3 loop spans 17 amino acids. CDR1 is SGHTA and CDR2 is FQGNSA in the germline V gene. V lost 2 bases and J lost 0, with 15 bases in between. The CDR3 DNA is TGTGCCAGCAGCTTATCCGTACAGGGTGAGAGCACAGATACGCAGTATTTT. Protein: CASSLSVQGESTDTQYF.

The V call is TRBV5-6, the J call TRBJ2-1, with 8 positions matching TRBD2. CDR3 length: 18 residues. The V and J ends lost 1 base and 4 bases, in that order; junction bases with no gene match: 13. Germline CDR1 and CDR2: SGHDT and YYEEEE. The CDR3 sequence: CASSLCRLAGAPYNEQFF. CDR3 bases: TGTGCCAGCAGCTTGTGTAGGCTAGCGGGCGCCCCATACAATGAGCAGTTCTTC.

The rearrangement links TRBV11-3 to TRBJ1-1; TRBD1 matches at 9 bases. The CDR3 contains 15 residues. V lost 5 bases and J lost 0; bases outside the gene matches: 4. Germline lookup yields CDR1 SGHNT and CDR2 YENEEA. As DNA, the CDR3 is TGTGCCAGCAGCCAAAACAGGGGGCTGAACACTGAAGCTTTCTTT. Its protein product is CASSQNRGLNTEAFF.

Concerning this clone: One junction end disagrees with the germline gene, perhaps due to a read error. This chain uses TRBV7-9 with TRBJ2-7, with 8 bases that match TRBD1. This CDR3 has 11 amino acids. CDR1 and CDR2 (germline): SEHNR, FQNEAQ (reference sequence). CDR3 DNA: TGTGCCAGCAGCCAGACAGGGGAAAAGCACTTC. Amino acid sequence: CASSQTGEKHF.

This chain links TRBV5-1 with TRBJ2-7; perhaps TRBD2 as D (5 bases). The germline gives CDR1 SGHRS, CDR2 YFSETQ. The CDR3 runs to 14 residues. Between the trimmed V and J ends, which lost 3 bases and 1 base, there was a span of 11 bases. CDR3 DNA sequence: TGCGCCAGCAGCTGGTCTCCGGGGTCCTACGAGCAGTACTTC. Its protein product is CASSWSPGSYEQYF.

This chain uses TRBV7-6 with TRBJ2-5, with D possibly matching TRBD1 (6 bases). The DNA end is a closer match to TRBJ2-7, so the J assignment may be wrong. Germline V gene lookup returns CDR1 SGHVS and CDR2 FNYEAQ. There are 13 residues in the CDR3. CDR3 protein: CASSSRTGYEQYF. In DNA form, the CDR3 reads TGTGCCAGCAGCTCCAGAACAGGGTACGAGCAGTACTTC.

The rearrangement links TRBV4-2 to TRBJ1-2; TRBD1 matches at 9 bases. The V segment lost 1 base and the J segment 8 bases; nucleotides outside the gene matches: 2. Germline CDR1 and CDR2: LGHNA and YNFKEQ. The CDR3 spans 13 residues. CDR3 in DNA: TGTGCCAGCAGCCAAGGCGGGACAGGGGGCTACACCTTC. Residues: CASSQGGTGGYTF.

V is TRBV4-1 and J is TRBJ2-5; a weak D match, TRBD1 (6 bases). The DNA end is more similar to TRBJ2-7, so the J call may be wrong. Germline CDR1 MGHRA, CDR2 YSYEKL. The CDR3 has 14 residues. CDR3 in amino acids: CASSPFDRSYEQYF. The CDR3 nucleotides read TGCGCCAGCAGCCCGTTTGACAGGTCCTACGAGCAGTACTTC.

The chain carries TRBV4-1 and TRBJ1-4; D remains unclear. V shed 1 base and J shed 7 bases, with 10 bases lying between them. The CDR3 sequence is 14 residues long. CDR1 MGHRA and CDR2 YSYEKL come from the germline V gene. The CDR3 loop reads CASSQAITGEKLFF. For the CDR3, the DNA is TGCGCCAGCAGCCAAGCCATCACCGGTGAAAAACTGTTTTTT.

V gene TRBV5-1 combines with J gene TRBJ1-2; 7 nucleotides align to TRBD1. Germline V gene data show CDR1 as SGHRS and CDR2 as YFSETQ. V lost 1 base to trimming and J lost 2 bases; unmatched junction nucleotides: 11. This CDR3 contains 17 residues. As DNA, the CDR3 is TGCGCCAGCAGCTTGTATTCCGGGACAGCCGACAACTATGGCTACACCTTC. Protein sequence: CASSLYSGTADNYGYTF. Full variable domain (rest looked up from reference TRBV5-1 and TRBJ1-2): KAGVTQTPRYLIKTRGQQVTLSCSPISGHRSVSWYQQTPGQGLQFLFEYFSETQRNKGNFPGRFSGRQFSNSRSEMNVSTLELGDSALYLCASSLYSGTADNYGYTFGSGTRLTVV.

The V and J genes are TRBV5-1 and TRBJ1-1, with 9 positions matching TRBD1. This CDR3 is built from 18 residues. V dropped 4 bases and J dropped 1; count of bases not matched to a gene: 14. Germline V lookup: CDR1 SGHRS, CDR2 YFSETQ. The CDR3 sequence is CASSRTPGQGVPNTEAFF. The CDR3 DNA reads TGCGCCAGCAGCAGAACACCGGGACAGGGCGTTCCGAACACTGAAGCTTTCTTT.

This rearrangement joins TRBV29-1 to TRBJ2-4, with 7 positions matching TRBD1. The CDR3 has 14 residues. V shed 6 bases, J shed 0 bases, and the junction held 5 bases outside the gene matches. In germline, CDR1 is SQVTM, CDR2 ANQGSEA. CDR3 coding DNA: TGCAGCGTGGTGGGGACAGTAGCCAAAAACATTCAGTACTTC. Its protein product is CSVVGTVAKNIQYF.

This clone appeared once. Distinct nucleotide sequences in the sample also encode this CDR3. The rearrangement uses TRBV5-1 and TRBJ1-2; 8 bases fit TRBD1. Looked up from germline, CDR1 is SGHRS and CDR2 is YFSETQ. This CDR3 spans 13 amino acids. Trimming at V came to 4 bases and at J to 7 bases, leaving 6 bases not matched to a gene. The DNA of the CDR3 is TGCGCCAGCAGCCATGGACAGGGAGGTGGCTACACCTTC. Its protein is CASSHGQGGGYTF.

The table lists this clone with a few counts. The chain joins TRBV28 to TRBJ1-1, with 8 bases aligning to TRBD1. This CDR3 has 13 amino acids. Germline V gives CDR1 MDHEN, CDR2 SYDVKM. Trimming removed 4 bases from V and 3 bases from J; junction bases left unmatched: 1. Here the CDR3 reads CASSYRGYTEAFF. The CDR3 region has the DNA TGTGCCAGCAGTTACAGGGGGTACACTGAAGCTTTCTTT.

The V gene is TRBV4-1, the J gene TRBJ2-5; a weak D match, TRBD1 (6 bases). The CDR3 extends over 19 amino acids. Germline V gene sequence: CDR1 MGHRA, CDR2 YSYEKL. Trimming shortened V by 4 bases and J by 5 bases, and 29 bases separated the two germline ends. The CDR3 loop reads CASSRDNRDTFGKVETQYF. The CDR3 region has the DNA TGCGCCAGCAGCCGAGACAACCGGGACACCTTCGGGAAAGTGGAGACCCAGTACTTC.

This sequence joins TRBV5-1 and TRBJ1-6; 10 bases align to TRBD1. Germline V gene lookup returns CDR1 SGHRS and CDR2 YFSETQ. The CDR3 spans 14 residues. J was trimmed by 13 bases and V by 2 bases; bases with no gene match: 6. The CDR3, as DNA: TGCGCCAGCAGCTTCCCCGGGACAGGGGCCCCCCTCCACTTT. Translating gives CASSFPGTGAPLHF.

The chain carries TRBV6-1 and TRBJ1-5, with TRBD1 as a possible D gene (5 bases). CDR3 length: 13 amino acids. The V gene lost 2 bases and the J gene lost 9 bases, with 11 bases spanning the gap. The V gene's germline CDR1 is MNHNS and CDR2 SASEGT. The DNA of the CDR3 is TGTGCCAGCAGTGAACCAGGGTGTCGGCCCCAGCATTTT. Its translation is CASSEPGCRPQHF.

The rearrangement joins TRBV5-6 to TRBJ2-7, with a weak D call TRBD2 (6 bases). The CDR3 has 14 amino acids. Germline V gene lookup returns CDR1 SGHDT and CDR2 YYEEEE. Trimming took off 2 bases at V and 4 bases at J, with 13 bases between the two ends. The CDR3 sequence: CASSFFRGSYEQYF. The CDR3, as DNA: TGTGCCAGCAGCTTCTTCCGGGGGTCTTACGAGCAGTACTTC.

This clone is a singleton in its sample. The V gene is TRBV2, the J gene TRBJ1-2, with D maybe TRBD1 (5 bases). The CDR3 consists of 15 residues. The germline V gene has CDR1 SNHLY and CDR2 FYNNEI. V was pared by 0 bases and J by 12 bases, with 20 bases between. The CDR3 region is CASSEAIQESVVHTF. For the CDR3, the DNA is TGTGCCAGCAGTGAAGCGATACAGGAATCCGTAGTGCACACCTTC.

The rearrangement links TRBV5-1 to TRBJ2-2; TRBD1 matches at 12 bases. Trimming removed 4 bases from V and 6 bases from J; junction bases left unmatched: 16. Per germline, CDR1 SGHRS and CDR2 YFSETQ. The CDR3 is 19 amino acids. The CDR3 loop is CASSLTVGQGAKNAGELFF. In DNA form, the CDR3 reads TGCGCCAGCAGCCTCACAGTGGGACAGGGGGCGAAAAATGCCGGGGAGCTGTTTTTT.

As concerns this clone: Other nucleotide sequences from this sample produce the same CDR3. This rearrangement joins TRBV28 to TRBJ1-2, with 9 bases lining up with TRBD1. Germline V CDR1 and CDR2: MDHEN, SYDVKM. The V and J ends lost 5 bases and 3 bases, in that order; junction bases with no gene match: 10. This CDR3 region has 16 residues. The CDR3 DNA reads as TGTGCCAGCAGTCGGGACAGGGTCGCTATTTACTATGGCTACACCTTC. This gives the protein CASSRDRVAIYYGYTF.

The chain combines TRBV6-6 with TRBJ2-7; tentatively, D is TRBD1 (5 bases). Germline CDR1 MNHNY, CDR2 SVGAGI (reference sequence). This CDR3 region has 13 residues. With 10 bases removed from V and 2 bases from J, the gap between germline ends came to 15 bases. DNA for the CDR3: TGTGCCACTTCCTCAGGGCTTGCCTACGAGCAGTACTTC. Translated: CATSSGLAYEQYF.